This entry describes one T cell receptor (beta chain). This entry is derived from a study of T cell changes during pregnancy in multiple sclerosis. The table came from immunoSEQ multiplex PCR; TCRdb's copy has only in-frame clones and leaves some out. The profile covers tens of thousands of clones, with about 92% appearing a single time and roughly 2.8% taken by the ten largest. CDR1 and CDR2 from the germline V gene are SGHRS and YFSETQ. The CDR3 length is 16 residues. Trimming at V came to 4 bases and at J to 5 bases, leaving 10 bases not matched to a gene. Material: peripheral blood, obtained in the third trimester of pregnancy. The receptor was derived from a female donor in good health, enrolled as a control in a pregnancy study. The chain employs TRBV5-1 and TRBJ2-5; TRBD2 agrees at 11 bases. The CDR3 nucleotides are TGCGCCAGCAGCCTCGCTAGCGGGGGGCATGGGGAGACCCAGTACTTC. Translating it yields CASSLASGGHGETQYF.